The source of this T cell receptor beta chain is a study of blood T cell repertoires in COVID-19. Study information: The United States, Italy and Spain provided the acute and convalescent COVID-19 samples. PBMCs, B-cell-depleted T cells, or T cells provided the cDNA or gDNA that made up the material.

Sequencing used immunoSEQ multiplex PCR; TCRdb keeps in-frame clones, though not all of them. The sample consists of 490,000 or so clones, about 85% of them appearing once. Enrolled through a virtual design, the participants were between roughly 18 and 100 years of age and came from approximately 25 US areas. The sequence was obtained from a woman aged 55-70 years who had recovered from COVID-19. The sample taken for sequencing was PBMCs or T cells enriched from blood (not recorded which).

The CDR3 DNA reads TGTGCCAGCAGTTCACCGGAGGGCTTCTCTGGAAACACCATATATTTT. Its translation: CASSSPEGFSGNTIYF. This chain joins TRBV6-5 and TRBJ1-3; unclear D gene. There are 16 residues in the CDR3. V was pared by 4 bases and J by 0 bases, with 13 bases between. Germline V gene data show CDR1 as MNHEY and CDR2 as SVGAGI.